This is a list of T cell receptor beta chains from one sample in a study of blood T cell repertoires in COVID-19. Only in-frame clones appear in the TCRdb table, and some are missing; sequencing was by immunoSEQ multiplex PCR. The table has over 100,000 clones, over 80% seen once. What was sequenced was peripheral blood. These receptor sequences come from a woman in her sixties or seventies with acute or convalescent COVID-19. Both conserved end residues are part of each CDR3. D genes are given only for firm matches. A clone size is listed for some rows: how often the clone was seen (once, few, many), or a class if it is expanded.

d_call,j_call,clone_size,v_call,cdr3_aa,cdr3_nt
.,TRBJ1-6,.,TRBV3-1/TRBV3-2,CASSETGSNSPLHF,TGTGCCAGCAGCGAGACAGGTTCCAATTCACCCCTCCACTTT
.,TRBJ1-5,.,TRBV16,CASRRENQPQHF,TGTGCCAGCCGCCGGGAGAATCAGCCCCAGCATTTT
TRBD2,TRBJ2-1,few,TRBV7-2,CASSLATSGLKNEQFF,TGTGCCAGCAGCTTAGCGACTAGCGGGCTTAAGAATGAGCAGTTCTTC
.,TRBJ1-1,.,TRBV5-1,CASSPGISNTEAFF,TGCGCCAGCAGCCCGGGGATTTCGAACACTGAAGCTTTCTTT
TRBD1,TRBJ1-4,.,TRBV2,CASSEDRAGEKLFF,TGTGCCAGCAGTGAGGACAGGGCTGGGGAAAAACTGTTTTTT
.,TRBJ2-3,.,TRBV18,CASSPGGASDTQYF,TGTGCCAGCTCACCAGGGGGGGCCTCGGATACGCAGTATTTT
TRBD1,TRBJ1-1,.,TRBV2,CASGTGRTEAFF,TGTGCCAGCGGGACAGGTAGGACTGAAGCTTTCTTT
.,TRBJ1-3,.,TRBV7-9,CASSSPGQRNTIYF,TGTGCCAGCAGCTCCCCAGGACAGAGAAACACCATATATTTT
.,TRBJ1-1,.,TRBV12-3/TRBV12-4,CASSPYTRGGAFF,TGTGCCAGCAGTCCCTACACTCGCGGAGGAGCTTTCTTT
.,TRBJ2-2,.,TRBV5-1,CASSPPGSGELFF,TGCGCCAGCAGCCCCCCAGGGTCCGGGGAGCTGTTTTTT
TRBD1,TRBJ2-2,.,TRBV19,CASSSGTGATGELFF,TGTGCCAGCTCCTCCGGGACAGGGGCCACCGGGGAGCTGTTTTTT
.,TRBJ1-4,.,TRBV19,CASSIRTEGEKLFF,TGTGCCAGTAGTATACGGACAGAGGGGGAAAAACTGTTTTTT
TRBD1,TRBJ1-2,.,TRBV28,CASGLSAGQGEYGYTF,TGTGCCAGCGGCTTATCGGCGGGACAGGGAGAGTATGGCTACACCTTC
.,TRBJ2-5,.,TRBV6-5,CASSQTRRETQYF,TGTGCCAGCAGCCAGACGAGGAGAGAGACCCAGTACTTC
.,TRBJ1-1,.,TRBV6-1,CASSEAAGVVTEAFF,TGTGCCAGCAGTGAAGCAGCGGGGGTTGTCACTGAAGCTTTCTTT
.,TRBJ1-2,once,TRBV2,CASSEAGNYGYTF,TGTGCCAGCAGTGAGGCGGGGAACTATGGCTACACCTTC
.,TRBJ1-2,.,TRBV28,CASSLPGWIYGYTF,TGTGCCAGCAGTTTGCCAGGATGGATCTATGGCTACACCTTC
.,TRBJ2-1,.,TRBV5-5,CASSLDSNNEQFF,TGTGCCAGCAGCCTGGACAGTAACAATGAGCAGTTCTTC
TRBD1,TRBJ1-2,.,TRBV3-1/TRBV3-2,CASSQGTGGGWGYTF,TGTGCCAGCAGCCAAGGGACAGGGGGCGGATGGGGCTACACCTTC
TRBD1,TRBJ1-2,.,TRBV6-5,CASRGQGGGYTF,TGTGCCAGCAGAGGACAGGGGGGCGGCTACACCTTC
.,TRBJ2-1,.,TRBV7-2,CASSLGAGGGFEQFF,TGTGCCAGCAGCTTAGGGGCAGGGGGAGGATTCGAGCAGTTCTTC
.,TRBJ2-7,.,TRBV6-6,CASRGGGAFYEQYF,TGTGCCAGTCGAGGAGGGGGGGCATTCTACGAGCAGTACTTC
TRBD1,TRBJ2-3,.,TRBV5-1,CASMEPGQGTDTQYF,TGCGCCAGCATGGAACCGGGACAGGGCACAGATACGCAGTATTTT
TRBD1,TRBJ2-1,.,TRBV6-5,CASTSGQGEANEQFF,TGTGCCAGCACTTCGGGACAGGGGGAAGCCAATGAGCAGTTCTTC
.,TRBJ2-5,.,TRBV6-1,CASSDPGLQETQYF,TGTGCCAGCAGTGACCCGGGACTCCAAGAGACCCAGTACTTC